This T cell receptor (beta chain) was sequenced in a study of T cell responses to AZD1222 COVID-19 vaccine (dated by TCRdb to about 2021). About the full investigation: Because spike-specific TCR depth and breadth did not differ between the two schedules, AZD1222 recipients who got a second dose at roughly 4 weeks were pooled with those who got a second dose at roughly 12 weeks. A total of about 250 trial participants underwent TCR sequencing, of whom about 210 had received two doses of AZD1222 and about 26 had received two doses of the MenACWY control vaccine. Trial participants were enrolled into age subgroups of 18-55, 56-69 and 70-plus years, which contained 148, 28 and 57 TCR-sequenced participants, respectively.

The CDR3 regions of human TCRbeta chains were subjected to immunosequencing. Per the original workflow: Repertoire TCRs were matched against a reference library of SARS-CoV-2-specific TCRs generated with the MIRA antigen-specificity platform. Breadth meant the fraction of unique TCRs that were SARS-CoV-2-associated, whereas depth meant the fraction of total T cells that were SARS-CoV-2-associated. Using the MIRA data, each spike-specific TCR was assigned both to the spike region to which the TCR was reactive and to a CD4 or CD8 class. Log10-transformed breadth and depth values were compared by one-way ANOVA with Sidak's multiple comparisons tests. Here the immuneACCESS table is served through TCRdb, limited to in-frame sequences with V and J called. Missing clones are a known gap in these copies; in checked studies unresolved V genes cover under half, and the rest lacks a known reason. V, J and clone size are taken as reported in that table, and D and trimming were inferred from the DNA itself. The sample table records 150,000 to 200,000 clones; 85% to 95% of these occur just once. Approximately 0.88% of the sample is taken by the ten largest.

Note on this clone: The clone's antigen remains unknown. Per-base qualities were not stored, and no clone one base away is much larger. This same CDR3 is encoded by further DNA sequences in the sample.

From a lookup of the germline V gene, CDR1 and CDR2 are MDHEN and SYDVKM. The CDR3 measures 12 amino acids from cysteine to phenylalanine. Only the CDR3 region is kept as DNA, spanning 36 bases read in frame from base 1. V sheds 1 base and J sheds 0 bases, leaving 0 bases between their ends. Read against the paper, the sample's time point label means: baseline before first vaccination. Vaccinee samples came from UK trials COV001 and COV002, including a single-blind randomized controlled phase 2/3 trial of AZD1222 (ChAdOx1 nCoV-19) in healthy adults. For TCRbeta chain sequencing, PBMC samples were collected from trial participants at day 0 and at day 28 after the second dose. What the authors observed across the whole study: Participants were mostly white British and included more females than males, and it was suggested by the authors that clonal diversity may have been underestimated. Spike-specific TCR breadth and depth rose significantly after two AZD1222 doses compared with day 0 and with MenACWY recipients. In the small 56-69-year group, the increase in depth fell short of significance, most likely because of low power. Conclusions about previously exposed vaccinees are limited because only a handful of AZD1222 recipients were SARS-CoV-2 seropositive at baseline. Epitopes outside the regions mutated in the B.1.351 and B.1.1.7 variants were reportedly recognized by nearly half of the unique spike-specific TCRs. Because no day 14 peak-response samples were available, the repertoires could be characterized only after the peak T cell response. CD4 TCRs associated with the vaccine covered the entire spike protein, and the dominant responses were in regions 160-218 and 743-854.

The sample here was peripheral blood, taken on day 0 of AZD1222 vaccination. The receptor's source is an adult in good health. The chain links TRBV28 with TRBJ1-2; the D gene identity is not certain. CDR3 reads: CASSLSNYGYTF. The nucleotide sequence reads TGTGCCAGCAGTTTATCTAACTATGGCTACACCTTC.